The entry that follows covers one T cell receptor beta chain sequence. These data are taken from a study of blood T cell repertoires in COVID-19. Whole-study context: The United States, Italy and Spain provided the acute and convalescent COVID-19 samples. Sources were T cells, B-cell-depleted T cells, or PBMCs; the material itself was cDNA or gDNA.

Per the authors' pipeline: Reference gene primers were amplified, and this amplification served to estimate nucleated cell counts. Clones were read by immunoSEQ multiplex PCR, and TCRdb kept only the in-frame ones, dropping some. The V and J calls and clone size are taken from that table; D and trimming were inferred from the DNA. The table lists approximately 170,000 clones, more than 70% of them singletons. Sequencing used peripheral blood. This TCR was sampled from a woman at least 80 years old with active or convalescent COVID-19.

CDR3 residues: CASSPFEGSDSPLHF. CDR3 DNA: TGTGCCAGCTCACCATTTGAGGGATCCGATTCACCCCTCCACTTT. The genes are TRBV18 and TRBJ1-6; D gene ambiguous. This CDR3 is built from 15 residues. Germline V gene data show CDR1 as KGHSH and CDR2 as LQKENI. With 2 bases removed from V and 8 bases from J, the gap between germline ends came to 13 bases.